This record covers a single T cell receptor (beta chain). Other DNA sequences in this specimen translate into the identical CDR3. This record comes from a study of blood T cell repertoires in COVID-19. Study context: The United States, Italy and Spain were the sources of the acute and convalescent COVID-19 samples.

How the authors handled the data: Counts of nucleated cells, estimated from reference gene primer amplification, were obtained. Clones were read by immunoSEQ multiplex PCR, and TCRdb kept only the in-frame ones, dropping some. V, J and clone size are those of that table, while D and trimming were read from the DNA. The table has 95,000 to 150,000 clones, approximately 87% seen once; the top ten hold 3% to 5%. Germline lookup yields CDR1 LGHNA and CDR2 YSLEER. V trimming: 0 bases; J trimming: 4 bases; junction bases outside the gene matches: 5. This CDR3 contains 15 residues. This sequence originates from a man aged 60 to 69 with acute or convalescent COVID-19. The J gene is TRBJ2-7, the V gene TRBV4-3; 8 nucleotides align to TRBD2. The sequencing input was peripheral blood. The CDR3 is CASSQESGSLYEQYF. The CDR3 coding sequence is TGCGCCAGCAGCCAAGAAAGCGGGAGTCTTTACGAGCAGTACTTC.